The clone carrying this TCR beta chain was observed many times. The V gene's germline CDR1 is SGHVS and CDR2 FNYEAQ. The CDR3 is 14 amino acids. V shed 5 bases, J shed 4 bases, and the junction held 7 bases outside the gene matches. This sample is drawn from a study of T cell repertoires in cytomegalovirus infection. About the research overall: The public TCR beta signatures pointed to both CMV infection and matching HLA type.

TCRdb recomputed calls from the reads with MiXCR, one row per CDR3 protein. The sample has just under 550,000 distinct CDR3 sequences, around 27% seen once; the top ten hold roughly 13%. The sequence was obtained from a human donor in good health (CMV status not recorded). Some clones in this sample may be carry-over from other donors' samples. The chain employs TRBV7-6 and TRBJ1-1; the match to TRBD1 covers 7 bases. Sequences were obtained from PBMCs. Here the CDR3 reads CASSVGQVGTEAFF. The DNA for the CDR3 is TGTGCCAGCAGCGTAGGACAGGTTGGCACTGAAGCTTTCTTT.